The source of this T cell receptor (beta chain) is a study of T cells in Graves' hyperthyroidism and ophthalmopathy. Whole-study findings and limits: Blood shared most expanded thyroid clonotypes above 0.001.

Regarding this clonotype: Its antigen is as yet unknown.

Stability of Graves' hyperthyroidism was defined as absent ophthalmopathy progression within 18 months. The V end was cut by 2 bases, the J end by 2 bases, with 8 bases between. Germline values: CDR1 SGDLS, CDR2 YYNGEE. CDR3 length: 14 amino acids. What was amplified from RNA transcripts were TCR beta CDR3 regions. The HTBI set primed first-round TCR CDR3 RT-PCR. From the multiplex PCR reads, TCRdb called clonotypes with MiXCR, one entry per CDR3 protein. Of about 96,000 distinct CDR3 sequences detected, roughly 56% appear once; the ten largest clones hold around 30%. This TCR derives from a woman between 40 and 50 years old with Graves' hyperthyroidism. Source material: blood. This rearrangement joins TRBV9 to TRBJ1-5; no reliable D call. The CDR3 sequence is CASSVRSGNQPQHF. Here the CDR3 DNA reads TGTGCCAGCAGCGTGAGGTCGGGCAATCAGCCCCAGCATTTT.